The 22 T cell receptor beta chains reported below all come from one sample, sequenced in a study of response to subunit inactivated influenza vaccine. Each CDR3 protein gets one entry after TCRdb re-called the RT-PCR reads with MiXCR. The data contain a few hundred thousand distinct CDR3 sequences, around 15% of them singletons. Material: PBMCs from blood, obtained roughly 12 days after vaccination. Receptors originate from a man aged 45-65 years who received an inactivated influenza vaccine.

V is TRBV9 and J is TRBJ2-5; TRBD2 aligns across 14 bases. Germline lookup yields CDR1 SGDLS and CDR2 YYNGEE. The junction had 6 bases not matched to a gene; V was cut back by 2 bases and J by 6 bases. This CDR3 spans 16 amino acids. CDR3 loop: CASSVGLAGAMQTQYF. The CDR3 region has the DNA TGTGCCAGCAGCGTGGGACTAGCGGGAGCGATGCAGACCCAGTACTTC.

The rearrangement uses TRBV10-3 and TRBJ2-3; the match to TRBD1 covers 7 bases. The CDR3 is 14 amino acids. Per germline, CDR1 ENHRY and CDR2 SYGVKD. The V and J ends lost 6 bases and 0 bases, in that order; junction bases with no gene match: 3. CDR3 protein: CAISQTGSTDTQYF. The DNA for the CDR3 is TGTGCCATCAGCCAGACAGGGAGCACAGATACGCAGTATTTT.

This clonotype was recorded a few times. This chain uses TRBV5-1 with TRBJ2-5; tentative D call: TRBD2 (5 bases). The V gene's germline CDR1 is SGHRS and CDR2 YFSETQ. The CDR3 extends over 14 amino acids. V dropped 4 bases and J dropped 2 bases, with 12 bases sitting between them. CDR3 DNA: TGCGCCAGCAGCCGTTTACTAGAACAAGAGACCCAGTACTTC. Residues: CASSRLLEQETQYF.

This clonotype was seen more than once but under ten times. This chain joins TRBV4-2 and TRBJ2-7; TRBD2 agrees at 16 bases. Germline CDR1 reads LGHNA; CDR2 reads YNFKEQ. The length of the CDR3 is 19 residues. With 5 bases clipped from V and 6 bases from J, the junction kept 16 bases outside the gene matches. CDR3 nucleotides: TGTGCCAGCAGCGATAGTCCCGGGACTAGCGGGAGGGCCCGGCGCGAGCAGTACTTC. Translated, it gives CASSDSPGTSGRARREQYF.

The chain is built from TRBV2 and TRBJ2-5; a possible D gene is TRBD2 (5 bases). Germline loops: CDR1 SNHLY, CDR2 FYNNEI. The CDR3 spans 15 residues. V lost 6 bases and J 3 bases, leaving 17 bases between the germline ends. CDR3 loop: CASRGVGPQKETQYF. The DNA for the CDR3 is TGTGCCAGCAGGGGAGTCGGACCCCAAAAAGAGACCCAGTACTTC.

The V gene is TRBV18, the J gene TRBJ1-4; D may be TRBD1 (6 bases). Germline loops: CDR1 KGHSH, CDR2 LQKENI. The CDR3 is 14 amino acids. The ends were cut back, 6 bases at V and 5 bases at J, with 13 bases in the middle. In nucleotides, the CDR3 is TGTGCCAGCTCGCTGAATCAGGGGAATGAAAAACTGTTTTTT. Amino acids: CASSLNQGNEKLFF.

The chain recombines TRBV20-1 with TRBJ1-1, with no clear D. There are 13 residues in the CDR3. Trimming cost V 3 bases and J 0 bases, with 8 bases left between them. Germline V gives CDR1 DFQATT, CDR2 SNEGSKA (reference sequence). The CDR3, as DNA: TGCAGTGCTAGTGGTCGTTTGAACACTGAAGCTTTCTTT. Protein sequence: CSASGRLNTEAFF.

This clonotype was seen a handful of times. The chain has TRBV10-2 and TRBJ2-1, with TRBD2 matching 7 bases. V shed 7 bases and J 8 bases; nucleotides not matched to a gene: 11. Germline lookup yields CDR1 WSHSY and CDR2 SAAADI. The CDR3 extends over 14 amino acids. The CDR3 sequence is CASKVGGEGYEQFF. The CDR3 DNA reads TGCGCCAGCAAAGTTGGCGGGGAGGGTTATGAGCAGTTCTTC.

This clonotype was detected only a few times. The chain is built from TRBV11-2 and TRBJ2-5; D is possibly TRBD2 (5 bases). The germline V gene encodes CDR1 SGHAT and CDR2 FQNNGV. Between the trimmed V and J ends, which lost 1 base and 1 base, there was a span of 10 bases. The CDR3 is 15 residues long. CDR3 sequence: CASSLGGGFQETQYF. DNA of the CDR3: TGTGCCAGCAGCTTAGGCGGAGGTTTCCAAGAGACCCAGTACTTC.

The rearrangement joins TRBV9 to TRBJ2-4; 9 bases line up with TRBD1. This CDR3 has 16 residues. In germline, CDR1 is SGDLS, CDR2 YYNGEE. V gave up 3 bases and J gave up 0 bases; unmatched junction bases: 4. The DNA of the CDR3 is TGTGCCAGCAGCGCTCGGACAGGGGAAGCCAAAAACATTCAGTACTTC. It specifies CASSARTGEAKNIQYF.

The V gene is TRBV4-3, the J gene TRBJ1-1; D is perhaps TRBD1 (6 bases). The CDR3 is 17 amino acids. The germline V gene has CDR1 LGHNA and CDR2 YSLEER. V was cut by 3 bases and J by 0 bases, with 17 bases left in between. The DNA of the CDR3 is TGCGCCAGCAGCCAGATTAGGAGGGACACAATGAACACTGAAGCTTTCTTT. Amino acid sequence: CASSQIRRDTMNTEAFF.

A few counts support this clonotype. The chain links TRBV7-9 to TRBJ2-7, with a possible D match to TRBD1 (6 bases). The CDR3 has 15 amino acids. V was clipped by 1 base and J by 3 bases, with 13 bases between them. The V gene's germline CDR1 is SEHNR and CDR2 FQNEAQ (reference sequence). This CDR3 reads CASSLGGTTDYEQYF. As DNA, the CDR3 is TGTGCCAGCAGCTTAGGGGGGACAACCGACTACGAGCAGTACTTC.

The rearrangement uses TRBV18 and TRBJ2-6; D gene ambiguous. Trimming removed 4 bases from V and 2 bases from J, with 9 bases in between. In germline, CDR1 is KGHSH, CDR2 LQKENI. The CDR3 has 15 amino acids. The CDR3 DNA follows: TGTGCCAGCTCACTCGATACCCCTGGGGCCAACGTCCTGACTTTC. Amino acid sequence: CASSLDTPGANVLTF.

V gene TRBV5-5 combines with J gene TRBJ1-1; a possible D gene is TRBD1 (5 bases). The germline V gene has CDR1 SGHKS and CDR2 YYEKEE (reference sequence). Between the trimmed V and J ends, which lost 4 bases and 2 bases, there was a span of 12 bases. There are 14 residues in the CDR3. The CDR3 here is CASSRGAFNTEAFF. CDR3 DNA: TGTGCCAGCAGCCGAGGGGCCTTCAACACTGAAGCTTTCTTT.

The chain employs TRBV7-9 and TRBJ2-7; D is ambiguous. The V gene lost 5 bases and the J gene lost 2 bases, with 13 bases spanning the gap. The germline V gene encodes CDR1 SEHNR and CDR2 FQNEAQ (reference sequence). This CDR3 has 14 residues. CDR3 bases: TGTGCCAGCAGCCAAGCGAAAAAAACCTACGAGCAGTACTTC. It translates to CASSQAKKTYEQYF. The full variable domain, rest sourced from reference TRBV7-9 and TRBJ2-7, is DTGVSQNPRHKITKRGQNVTFRCDPISEHNRLYWYRQTLGQGPEFLTYFQNEAQLEKSRLLSDRFSAERPKGSFSTLEIQRTEQGDSAMYLCASSQAKKTYEQYFGPGTRLTVT.

This clonotype was found a few times. This chain joins TRBV20-1 and TRBJ2-1; 16 nucleotides match TRBD2. Trimming removed 2 bases from V and 1 base from J; junction bases left unmatched: 8. Germline V gene data show CDR1 as DFQATT and CDR2 as SNEGSKA (reference sequence). The CDR3 covers 19 residues. The CDR3, as DNA: TGCAGTGCTAGACCCCAGAGGGGACTAGCGGGAGGGTCCTACAATGAGCAGTTCTTC. Its protein is CSARPQRGLAGGSYNEQFF.

The genes are TRBV7-3 and TRBJ2-2; D ambiguous. The V and J ends lost 1 base and 8 bases respectively, with 8 bases between them. CDR3 size: 13 residues. The V gene's germline CDR1 is SGHTA and CDR2 FQGTGA. CDR3 sequence (DNA): TGTGCCAGCAGCTTAAGTGTTCAGGGGGAGCTGTTTTTT. The encoded protein is CASSLSVQGELFF.

The chain has TRBV20-1 and TRBJ1-5; the D gene is possibly TRBD1 (6 bases). Trimming cost V 6 bases and J 5 bases, with 11 bases left between them. The CDR3 is 12 amino acids. Germline CDR1 and CDR2: DFQATT and SNEGSKA (reference sequence). The CDR3 here is CSAMTGHQPQHF. CDR3 sequence (DNA): TGCAGTGCGATGACAGGTCATCAGCCCCAGCATTTT.

This clonotype occurred a few times. J is TRBJ1-3 and V is TRBV20-1, with a weak D call TRBD1 (6 bases). Germline CDR1 and CDR2: DFQATT and SNEGSKA (reference sequence). V was trimmed by 0 bases and J by 2 bases, leaving 8 bases between them. This CDR3 has 14 residues. The CDR3 DNA sequence: TGCAGTGCTAGAGAGGGGGCAGCTGGAAACACCATATATTTT. Protein: CSAREGAAGNTIYF.

The rearrangement uses TRBV6-6 and TRBJ1-1, with TRBD1 as a possible D gene (5 bases). The length of the CDR3 is 13 residues. The V gene's germline CDR1 is MNHNY and CDR2 SVGAGI (reference sequence). The ends were cut back, 6 bases at V and 1 base at J, with 9 bases in the middle. The CDR3 DNA reads TGTGCCAGCAGCGACAGACCGAACACTGAAGCTTTCTTT. Amino acid sequence: CASSDRPNTEAFF.

The chain uses TRBV2 and TRBJ2-1, with D hard to call. Trimming left V 2 bases short and J 5 bases short, with 10 bases between. Germline V gene sequence: CDR1 SNHLY, CDR2 FYNNEI. The length of the CDR3 is 14 residues. Here the CDR3 reads CASSERLLDNEQFF. Here the CDR3 DNA reads TGTGCCAGCAGTGAACGGCTTTTGGACAATGAGCAGTTCTTC.

This clonotype was observed a handful of times. The chain recombines TRBV12-3 or TRBV12-4 with TRBJ2-1; 8 bases align to TRBD1. The junction had 9 bases not matched to a gene; V was cut back by 5 bases and J by 3 bases. The CDR3 is made up of 16 amino acids. The CDR3 DNA follows: TGTGCCAGCAGTCCCTCCGGGACAGGATTCTACAATGAGCAGTTCTTC. Protein: CASSPSGTGFYNEQFF.